This TCR beta chain was recovered during a study of OX40 agonist ivuxolimab in advanced cancers. Study-level background: Dosing consisted of intravenous ivuxolimab at 0.01 to 10 mg/kg every 2 weeks.

General observations from the study: Antigen specificity remained undetermined for the expanded peripheral T cells. Researchers report that CD8+ T cells had, on average, more expanded clones than CD4+.

A note on this clone: Its antigen remains unknown.

Only in-frame clones appear in the TCRdb table, and some are missing; sequencing was by immunoSEQ multiplex PCR. The profile shows 65,000 to 80,000 clones, approximately 86% of them singletons. The sequence was obtained from an adult with an advanced solid tumor such as melanoma, head and neck, liver or kidney cancer. The input for sequencing was CD4+ or CD8+ T cells sorted from blood, taken in a trial of the OX40 agonist ivuxolimab.

The chain's CDR3 is CAISESGRASGSRETQYF. The DNA for the CDR3 is TGTGCCATCAGTGAGTCTGGGAGGGCTAGCGGGAGCAGGGAGACCCAGTACTTC. This chain uses TRBV10-3 with TRBJ2-5; 10 bases agree with TRBD2. From germline, CDR1 is ENHRY and CDR2 SYGVKD. V was pared by 0 bases and J by 5 bases, with 12 bases of the junction left unmatched. The CDR3 has 18 residues.